Following are 2 T cell receptor beta chains from one sample sequenced in a study of blood T cell repertoires in COVID-19. This table comes from immunoSEQ multiplex PCR, and its TCRdb copy is limited to in-frame clones, with some not included. Altogether about 120,000 clones are present, over 60% being singletons, with the ten largest covering about 4%. Sequenced input: peripheral blood. The receptor source for this set is a woman of 80 years or more with acute or convalescent COVID-19.

This clone is deemed medium-sized (0.01 to 0.1%). V gene TRBV5-1 combines with J gene TRBJ2-5, with a weak D call TRBD2 (5 bases). CDR1 and CDR2 from the germline V gene are SGHRS and YFSETQ. Trimming cost V 1 base and J 5 bases, with 15 bases left between them. The CDR3 sequence is 15 residues long. CDR3 nucleotide sequence: TGCGCCAGCAGCTTGTTGGCTGGGAGTGGGGAGACCCAGTACTTC. Its protein product is CASSLLAGSGETQYF.

The gene calls are TRBV27 and TRBJ1-1; D not resolved. Between the trimmed V and J ends, which lost 5 bases and 1 base, there was a span of 8 bases. CDR3 length equals 13 residues. Per germline, CDR1 MNHEY and CDR2 SMNVEV (reference sequence). The CDR3 is CASSPGTNTEAFF. CDR3 bases: TGTGCCAGCAGTCCAGGTACGAACACTGAAGCTTTCTTT.